What follows are 13 T cell receptor beta chains derived from one specimen sequenced in a study of neurological immune-mediated disorders (dated by TCRdb to about 2019). The library came from 5' RACE. The sequencer was an Illumina HiSeq 2500. TCRdb passed the public sequencing reads through fastp at Q25 and MiXCR, retaining productive beta sequences. Rows with a matching CDR3 protein are joined into one entry that keeps the most common DNA and genes. The sample has about 79,000 distinct CDR3 sequences on record, roughly 14% of them singletons. Nearly 7% of the sample comes from the top ten. The sequenced sample consisted of PBMCs. The receptors stem from a woman in her fifties or sixties in good health.

This clonotype occurred many times. In nucleotides, the CDR3 is TGCGCCAGCAGCTTGGCAGGATATGGCTACACCTTC. It is translated as CASSLAGYGYTF. V and J are TRBV5-1 and TRBJ1-2; D is unclear. The CDR3 is 12 amino acids. V gave up 0 bases and J gave up 5 bases, with 5 bases separating them. CDR1 SGHRS and CDR2 YFSETQ come from the germline V gene.

This clonotype has a count of ten or more. The chain uses TRBV27 and TRBJ2-7, with TRBD1 matching 10 bases. From germline, CDR1 is MNHEY and CDR2 SMNVEV (reference sequence). The CDR3 sequence is 15 residues long. V shed 8 bases, J shed 4 bases, and the junction held 11 bases outside the gene matches. This chain's CDR3 is CASSRRGQGFYEQYF. CDR3 bases: TGTGCCAGCTCTAGGAGGGGACAGGGGTTTTACGAGCAGTACTTC.

The chain is built from TRBV9 and TRBJ2-3; D is uncertain. The CDR3 consists of 16 residues. Germline CDR1 and CDR2: SGDLS and YYNGEE. The V end lost 0 bases, the J end lost 1 base, and 12 bases lay between the germline ends. The CDR3 coding sequence is TGTGCCAGCAGCGTAGTAGGAGAGGACCGCACAGATACGCAGTATTTT. This translates into CASSVVGEDRTDTQYF.

This clonotype occurred many times. V and J are TRBV15 and TRBJ2-2, with TRBD2 identical over 14 bases. V trimming: 1 base; J trimming: 4 bases; junction bases outside the gene matches: 2. There are 17 residues in the CDR3. Germline loops: CDR1 LNHNV, CDR2 YYDKDF (reference sequence). CDR3: CATSRGGTSGGTGELFF. The CDR3 bases are TGTGCCACCAGCAGAGGAGGGACTAGCGGGGGCACCGGGGAGCTGTTTTTT.

This clonotype was observed many times. The rearrangement joins TRBV3-1 to TRBJ2-7, with 8 nucleotides matching TRBD1. The V gene's germline CDR1 is LGHDT and CDR2 YNNKEL (reference sequence). V lost 2 bases, J lost 1 base, and 4 bases stayed unmatched. The CDR3 is made up of 15 amino acids. CDR3 nucleotide sequence: TGTGCCAGCAGCCAAAGGACAGGGCGATCCTACGAGCAGTACTTC. Its protein is CASSQRTGRSYEQYF.

This clonotype was seen ten or more times. The rearrangement uses TRBV5-1 and TRBJ2-5, with D possibly being TRBD1 or TRBD2 (5 bases each). The V end was cut by 4 bases, the J end by 4 bases, with 14 bases between. The CDR3 covers 14 residues. Germline V CDR1 and CDR2: SGHRS, YFSETQ. The CDR3 reads CASSQGPSLETQYF. CDR3 DNA sequence: TGCGCCAGCAGCCAGGGACCGTCGCTAGAGACCCAGTACTTC. Combining the CDR3 with reference TRBV5-1 and TRBJ2-5 gives the whole variable domain KAGVTQTPRYLIKTRGQQVTLSCSPISGHRSVSWYQQTPGQGLQFLFEYFSETQRNKGNFPGRFSGRQFSNSRSEMNVSTLELGDSALYLCASSQGPSLETQYFGPGTRLLVL.

This clonotype was picked up many times. The V gene is TRBV5-1, the J gene TRBJ1-2, with TRBD1 as a possible D gene (5 bases). V was trimmed by 4 bases and J by 0 bases, leaving 13 bases between them. Germline CDR1 reads SGHRS; CDR2 reads YFSETQ. This CDR3 region has 15 residues. The DNA for the CDR3 is TGCGCCAGCAGCCTTGACAGCCGGTCTAACTATGGCTACACCTTC. Amino acid sequence: CASSLDSRSNYGYTF. Complete variable domain (other parts from reference TRBV5-1 and TRBJ1-2): KAGVTQTPRYLIKTRGQQVTLSCSPISGHRSVSWYQQTPGQGLQFLFEYFSETQRNKGNFPGRFSGRQFSNSRSEMNVSTLELGDSALYLCASSLDSRSNYGYTFGSGTRLTVV.

This clonotype was seen many times. The chain joins TRBV25-1 to TRBJ2-3; 13 bases map to TRBD2. Germline values: CDR1 MGHDK, CDR2 SYGVNS. The CDR3 covers 17 residues. V was pared by 0 bases and J by 5 bases, with 5 bases of the junction left unmatched. The CDR3 spells CASSEYRLAGGLDTQYF. CDR3 bases: TGTGCCAGCAGTGAATATAGACTAGCGGGGGGCCTAGATACGCAGTATTTT.

There are many counts of this clonotype. The chain joins TRBV6-5 to TRBJ2-1; D unclear. This CDR3 spans 12 amino acids. From germline, CDR1 is MNHEY and CDR2 SVGAGI. Trimming left V 6 bases short and J 9 bases short, with 12 bases between. The CDR3 protein is CASRPTPGEQFF. CDR3 nucleotide sequence: TGTGCCAGCAGGCCAACTCCGGGTGAGCAGTTCTTC.

This clonotype was observed at least ten times. The chain uses TRBV5-1 and TRBJ1-5, with 9 bases aligning to TRBD1. Per germline, CDR1 SGHRS and CDR2 YFSETQ. The CDR3 runs to 13 residues. After removal of 5 bases from V and 7 bases from J, the junction contained 4 bases not matched to a gene. DNA of the CDR3: TGCGCCAGCAGTTTTGACAGGGGGCAGCCCCAGCATTTT. Translated, it gives CASSFDRGQPQHF.

The V and J genes are TRBV30 and TRBJ2-2; 11 bases match TRBD2. V was clipped by 8 bases and J by 9 bases; unmatched bases: 11. The CDR3 loop spans 14 amino acids. The germline V gene has CDR1 GTSNPN and CDR2 SVGIG (reference sequence). CDR3 in DNA: TGTGCCGGTACCGGGACTAGCGGAACCAGGGAGCTGTTTTTT. Its translation: CAGTGTSGTRELFF.

This clonotype was seen repeatedly, ten times or more. The chain links TRBV20-1 to TRBJ2-7, with a possible D match to TRBD2 (6 bases). Trimming removed 6 bases from V and 2 bases from J, with 17 bases in between. Germline CDR1 is DFQATT and CDR2 is SNEGSKA (reference sequence). This CDR3 spans 14 amino acids. The CDR3, as DNA: TGCAGTGCATTTAGGGACGGAGGGACCTACGAGCAGTACTTC. Protein: CSAFRDGGTYEQYF.

At least ten counts were recorded for this clonotype. V and J are TRBV12-3 or TRBV12-4 and TRBJ1-1; D not resolved. This CDR3 region has 13 residues. Trimming shortened V by 2 bases and J by 1 base, and 5 bases separated the two germline ends. This CDR3 reads CASSLNPNTEAFF. CDR3 nucleotide sequence: TGTGCCAGCAGTTTAAACCCGAACACTGAAGCTTTCTTT.